The 18 T cell receptor beta chains below were found in one sample sequenced in a study of cytomegalovirus exposure and HLA in healthy donors. In the PCR, 60 Vbeta and 13 Jbeta primers were used. Sequencing used immunoSEQ multiplex PCR; TCRdb keeps in-frame clones, though not all of them. The data contain roughly 110,000 clones, approximately 79% of them seen just once; the ten biggest clones take up about 14%. The sequencing sample was made of PBMCs. All receptors come from a woman between 35 and 50 years old in good health and CMV-seropositive.

The genes are TRBV19 and TRBJ2-7; 8 bases are a match to TRBD1. The germline V gene has CDR1 LNHDA and CDR2 SQIVND (reference sequence). The CDR3 extends over 15 amino acids. Germline trimming cut 6 bases from V and 6 bases from J; bases unmatched to any gene: 13. The CDR3 sequence is CASSMTGDKFGEQYF. Here the CDR3 DNA reads TGTGCCAGTAGCATGACAGGGGACAAATTTGGCGAGCAGTACTTC.

CDR3 protein: CASSSGQSIAKNIQYF. As DNA, the CDR3 is TGTGCCAGCAGCTCGGGACAGTCAATAGCCAAAAACATTCAGTACTTC. The rearrangement joins TRBV5-8 to TRBJ2-4; 7 nucleotides agree with TRBD1. Germline V gene lookup returns CDR1 SGHTS and CDR2 YDEGEE. The CDR3 loop spans 16 amino acids. Trimming took 3 bases from V and 0 from J; bases not matched to a gene: 6.

The chain links TRBV6-5 to TRBJ1-2; tentatively, D is TRBD1 (6 bases). The CDR3 loop spans 14 amino acids. The germline V and J ends were trimmed by 4 bases and 4 bases, with 13 bases remaining between them. Germline V gene data show CDR1 as MNHEY and CDR2 as SVGAGI. The CDR3 bases are TGTGCCAGCAGTTCTAGACAGGCACTCTATGGCTACACCTTC. As protein: CASSSRQALYGYTF.

The chain is built from TRBV11-2 and TRBJ1-3, with TRBD1 as a possible D gene (6 bases). V was shortened by 3 bases and J by 2 bases, with 17 bases between the two germline ends. The length of the CDR3 is 17 residues. CDR1 SGHAT and CDR2 FQNNGV come from the germline V gene. In DNA form, the CDR3 reads TGTGCCAGCAGCTTGAGTACGACAGGCCTCCCTGGAAACACCATATATTTT. Encoded protein: CASSLSTTGLPGNTIYF. The entire variable domain, with the rest obtained from reference TRBV11-2 and TRBJ1-3, is as follows: EAGVAQSPRYKIIEKRQSVAFWCNPISGHATLYWYQQILGQGPKLLIQFQNNGVVDDSQLPKDRFSAERLKGVDSTLKIQPAKLEDSAVYLCASSLSTTGLPGNTIYFGEGSWLTVV.

The chain is built from TRBV12-5 and TRBJ2-3, with 9 positions matching TRBD2. V was clipped by 8 bases and J by 4 bases; unmatched bases: 4. This CDR3 spans 13 amino acids. Germline CDR1 and CDR2: LGHNT and FRNRAP. CDR3 region: CASLASGADTQYF. CDR3 in DNA: TGTGCTAGTCTTGCTAGCGGGGCAGATACGCAGTATTTT.

The rearrangement joins TRBV6-5 to TRBJ1-6, with 9 bases identical to TRBD1. With V trimmed by 0 bases and J by 10 bases, 4 bases remained unmatched. This CDR3 is 15 amino acids long. CDR1 and CDR2 from the germline V gene are MNHEY and SVGAGI. CDR3 protein: CASSYSDRGQSPLHF. DNA for the CDR3: TGTGCCAGCAGTTACTCGGACAGGGGCCAATCACCCCTCCACTTT.

V and J are TRBV11-2 and TRBJ2-1, with D maybe TRBD2 (7 bases). Per the germline V gene, CDR1 is SGHAT and CDR2 is FQNNGV. V was cut by 1 base and J by 4 bases, with 17 bases left in between. The CDR3 has 17 amino acids. The CDR3: CASSLAWRGPMYNEQFF. In DNA, the CDR3 is TGTGCCAGCAGCTTAGCTTGGCGGGGGCCCATGTACAATGAGCAGTTCTTC.

The chain couples TRBV4-2 to TRBJ2-2; TRBD2 agrees at 8 bases. The CDR3 has 16 residues. Germline CDR1 is LGHNA and CDR2 is YNFKEQ. The trim removed 4 bases at V and 3 bases at J, leaving 7 bases unmatched. As DNA, the CDR3 is TGTGCCAGCAGCCCACCGGGACTAGGGTACACCGGGGAGCTGTTTTTT. As protein: CASSPPGLGYTGELFF.

The J gene is TRBJ1-1, the V gene TRBV27, with D unresolved. V was shortened by 6 bases and J by 4 bases, with 12 bases between the two germline ends. Germline V gives CDR1 MNHEY, CDR2 SMNVEV (reference sequence). The CDR3 length is 13 residues. This CDR3 reads CASSLHRPTEAFF. CDR3 nucleotides: TGTGCCAGCAGCCTCCACAGACCCACTGAAGCTTTCTTT.

The V call is TRBV7-3, the J call TRBJ1-1; TRBD1 matches 8 bases. This CDR3 contains 14 residues. V shed 4 bases, J shed 5 bases, and the junction held 6 bases outside the gene matches. Germline CDR1 reads SGHTA; CDR2 reads FQGTGA. The CDR3 here is CASSSQGGSTEAFF. DNA for the CDR3: TGTGCCAGCAGCTCACAGGGGGGGTCGACTGAAGCTTTCTTT.

This sequence joins TRBV7-3 and TRBJ2-5; perhaps TRBD1 as D (6 bases). Germline V CDR1 and CDR2: SGHTA, FQGTGA. The CDR3 runs to 14 residues. Trimming pared 3 bases from V and 1 base from J, leaving 9 bases between. Here the CDR3 reads CASSFSTGQETQYF. In DNA, the CDR3 is TGTGCCAGCAGCTTCTCGACAGGCCAAGAGACCCAGTACTTC.

This clone was picked up a small number of times. The chain combines TRBV6-1 with TRBJ2-7; D call uncertain. This CDR3 spans 15 amino acids. The germline CDR1 and CDR2 sequences are MNHNS and SASEGT. Between the trimmed V and J ends, which lost 3 bases and 0 bases, there was a span of 12 bases. The CDR3: CASSERRGNSYEQYF. CDR3 nucleotide sequence: TGTGCCAGCAGTGAGCGTCGAGGTAACTCCTACGAGCAGTACTTC.

J is TRBJ1-5 and V is TRBV6-6; D unclear. The V and J ends lost 5 bases and 6 bases respectively, with 11 bases between them. The CDR3 spans 13 residues. CDR1 is MNHNY, CDR2 SVGAGI, per germline (reference sequence). The chain's CDR3 is CASSGRSGQPQHF. The CDR3, as DNA: TGTGCCAGCAGTGGGAGATCTGGTCAGCCCCAGCATTTT.

The rearrangement uses TRBV6-1 and TRBJ2-7, with 12 nucleotides matching TRBD2. The CDR3 totals 15 residues. The J segment lost 2 bases and the V segment lost 10 bases, leaving 9 bases of the junction unmatched. Germline CDR1 MNHNS, CDR2 SASEGT. The CDR3 loop is CATSTSGGIPYEQYF. CDR3 DNA sequence: TGTGCCACCTCCACTAGCGGGGGGATTCCCTACGAGCAGTACTTC.

V and J are TRBV5-4 and TRBJ2-7; D may be TRBD1 (5 bases). The length of the CDR3 is 15 residues. The V gene lost 3 bases and the J gene lost 0 bases, with 13 bases spanning the gap. Germline-derived CDR1 and CDR2 are SGHNT and YYREEE (reference sequence). CDR3 amino acids: CASSSQAPSSYEQYF. CDR3 bases: TGTGCCAGCAGCTCACAGGCGCCGAGCTCCTACGAGCAGTACTTC. Using reference TRBV5-4 and TRBJ2-7 for the parts outside the CDR3, the full variable domain is ETGVTQSPTHLIKTRGQQVTLRCSSQSGHNTVSWYQQALGQGPQFIFQYYREEENGRGNFPPRFSGLQFPNYSSELNVNALELDDSALYLCASSSQAPSSYEQYFGPGTRLTVT.

V usage is TRBV6-6 and J usage is TRBJ1-3, with D possibly TRBD1 on 5 matching bases. Trimming left V 4 bases short and J 0 bases short, with 10 bases between. Germline CDR1 and CDR2: MNHNY and SVGAGI (reference sequence). This CDR3 contains 15 residues. CDR3 DNA: TGTGCCAGCAGTTCCCCCAGGGACTCTGGAAACACCATATATTTT. Protein sequence: CASSSPRDSGNTIYF.

The genes are TRBV6-5 and TRBJ2-7, with D perhaps TRBD1 (6 bases). CDR3 size: 13 residues. Trimming cost V 5 bases and J 3 bases, with 11 bases left between them. CDR1 and CDR2 from the germline V gene are MNHEY and SVGAGI. CDR3 in DNA: TGTGCCAGCAGTCCGGGACACCGCTACGAGCAGTACTTC. Translation: CASSPGHRYEQYF.

This clone was seen only a few times. V usage is TRBV6-5 and J usage is TRBJ1-1; TRBD1 might be the D (5 bases). The length of the CDR3 is 16 residues. With 2 bases removed from V and 0 bases from J, the gap between germline ends came to 13 bases. Germline lookup yields CDR1 MNHEY and CDR2 SVGAGI. This CDR3 reads CASSYGGYRMNTEAFF. The CDR3 coding sequence is TGTGCCAGCAGTTACGGGGGGTACAGAATGAACACTGAAGCTTTCTTT.